The next 16 T cell receptor beta chains were all read from a single sample in a study of cytomegalovirus exposure and HLA in healthy donors. The PCR was carried out with 60 Vbeta primers and 13 Jbeta primers. TCRdb keeps only in-frame clones here, not all; method: immunoSEQ multiplex PCR. Its table records more than 45,000 clones. Material: PBMCs. The source of these receptors is a male donor in good health and CMV-seronegative.

This chain uses TRBV9 with TRBJ2-2; TRBD2 aligns across 12 bases. V gave up 0 bases and J gave up 8 bases; unmatched junction bases: 5. CDR1 and CDR2 (germline): SGDLS, YYNGEE. The CDR3 contains 16 residues. CDR3 amino acids: CASSVGAGLAGGELFF. In DNA, the CDR3 is TGTGCCAGCAGCGTAGGGGCAGGACTAGCGGGGGGGGAGCTGTTTTTT. Filled out from reference TRBV9 and TRBJ2-2, the complete variable domain reads DSGVTQTPKHLITATGQRVTLRCSPRSGDLSVYWYQQSLDQGLQFLIQYYNGEERAKGNILERFSAQQFPDLHSELNLSSLELGDSALYFCASSVGAGLAGGELFFGEGSRLTVL.

The chain links TRBV9 to TRBJ2-1; 7 bases match TRBD2. CDR1 and CDR2 from the germline V gene are SGDLS and YYNGEE. J lost 10 bases, V lost 3 bases, and 7 bases had no gene match. The CDR3 extends over 13 amino acids. The CDR3 sequence is CASSGEGGDEQFF. CDR3 nucleotides: TGTGCCAGCAGCGGAGAGGGAGGGGACGAGCAGTTCTTC.

This chain links TRBV12-1 with TRBJ2-7; the table's D call, TRBD2, was not checked against the DNA. TRBV12-1 is termed a pseudogene. CDR3 length: 10 residues. CDR3 in DNA: TGTGCCAGCATCCCAATTTACGGGGAGTTC. Its translation: CASIPIYGEF.

The chain has TRBV2 and TRBJ1-5, with D possibly being TRBD1 (5 bases). Germline V gives CDR1 SNHLY, CDR2 FYNNEI. The CDR3 length is 15 residues. V was clipped by 4 bases and J by 4 bases, with 14 bases between them. CDR3 nucleotide sequence: TGTGCCAGCAGTGTGGGACTGGGCCTAAATCAGCCCCAGCATTTT. Its protein is CASSVGLGLNQPQHF.

As to this clone: Additional DNA sequences in this sample encode the identical CDR3. The V call is TRBV28, the J call TRBJ1-5, with 10 bases aligning to TRBD1. This CDR3 region has 15 residues. Per germline, CDR1 MDHEN and CDR2 SYDVKM. Trimming at V came to 5 bases and at J to 5 bases, leaving 6 bases not matched to a gene. CDR3 coding DNA: TGTGCCAGCAGTGGCGCCGGGACAGGGGATCAGCCCCAGCATTTT. Translated, it gives CASSGAGTGDQPQHF.

The genes are TRBV5-6 and TRBJ2-3; D perhaps matches TRBD2 (5 bases). The V and J ends lost 4 bases and 4 bases respectively, with 13 bases between them. CDR1 and CDR2 from the germline V gene are SGHDT and YYEEEE. The length of the CDR3 is 14 residues. The CDR3 DNA reads as TGTGCCAGCAGCCCGGAGGAGCGCGCAGATACGCAGTATTTT. Protein sequence: CASSPEERADTQYF.

The rearrangement uses TRBV6-1 and TRBJ2-3, with TRBD2 matching 7 bases. Germline lookup yields CDR1 MNHNS and CDR2 SASEGT. The CDR3 sequence is 15 residues long. V lost 5 bases, J lost 2 bases, and 7 bases stayed unmatched. The chain's CDR3 is CASSPWGGDTDTQYF. In DNA, the CDR3 is TGTGCCAGCAGTCCTTGGGGGGGGGACACAGATACGCAGTATTTT.

Comments on this clone: Mismatch with germline at one junction end may stem from a read error. The rearrangement links TRBV29-1 to TRBJ2-1, with 7 positions matching TRBD1. Germline CDR1 is SQVTM and CDR2 is ANQGSEA. The CDR3 has 14 residues. The CDR3 sequence is CSVKTGSSDNEQFF. In nucleotides, the CDR3 is TGCAGCGTCAAGACAGGGAGCTCCGACAATGAGCAGTTCTTC.

The chain has TRBV29-1 and TRBJ2-2; 8 nucleotides align to TRBD1. Germline values: CDR1 SQVTM, CDR2 ANQGSEA. This CDR3 spans 12 amino acids. V was pared by 4 bases and J by 6 bases, with 1 base of the junction left unmatched. CDR3 in DNA: TGCAGCGTTGGGACAGGGTCCGGGGAGCTGTTTTTT. This encodes CSVGTGSGELFF.

The chain employs TRBV14 and TRBJ2-1; perhaps TRBD1 as D (6 bases). V dropped 4 bases and J dropped 9 bases, with 10 bases sitting between them. The CDR3 is 12 residues long. Germline V lookup: CDR1 SGHDN, CDR2 FVKESK. This chain's CDR3 is CASSLTGFEQFF. The CDR3 DNA follows: TGTGCCAGCAGCCTCACAGGGTTTGAGCAGTTCTTC. The full variable domain, with the rest looked up from reference TRBV14 and TRBJ2-1, is EAGVTQFPSHSVIEKGQTVTLRCDPISGHDNLYWYRRVMGKEIKFLLHFVKESKQDESGMPNNRFLAERTGGTYSTLKVQPAELEDSGVYFCASSLTGFEQFFGPGTRLTVL.

The rearrangement links TRBV6-5 to TRBJ1-2; 8 nucleotides line up with TRBD1. V gave up 0 bases and J gave up 1 base; unmatched junction bases: 1. The germline V gene has CDR1 MNHEY and CDR2 SVGAGI. CDR3 size: 15 residues. The CDR3 here is CASSYSTGGNYGYTF. In nucleotides, the CDR3 is TGTGCCAGCAGTTACTCCACAGGGGGTAACTATGGCTACACCTTC.

The gene calls are TRBV5-4 and TRBJ2-7; D gene unclear. This CDR3 is 13 amino acids long. The V end was cut by 1 base, the J end by 7 bases, with 12 bases between. CDR1 is SGHNT and CDR2 is YYREEE in the germline V gene (reference sequence). The chain's CDR3 is CASSLTGDREQYF. The CDR3 DNA reads as TGTGCCAGCAGCTTGACGGGTGACCGGGAGCAGTACTTC.

The chain recombines TRBV30 with TRBJ1-2, with 10 bases aligning to TRBD1. This CDR3 contains 16 residues. Losses at the gene ends were 2 bases for V and 5 bases for J; bases not matched to a gene: 11. Germline V gene lookup returns CDR1 GTSNPN and CDR2 SVGIG (reference sequence). The CDR3 protein is CAWSSVRDRGAYGYTF. CDR3 nucleotide sequence: TGTGCCTGGAGTAGCGTAAGGGACAGGGGAGCATATGGCTACACCTTC. Filled out from reference TRBV30 and TRBJ1-2, the complete variable domain reads SQTIHQWPATLVQPVGSPLSLECTVEGTSNPNLYWYRQAAGRGLQLLFYSVGIGQISSEVPQNLSASRPQDRQFILSSKKLLLSDSGFYLCAWSSVRDRGAYGYTFGSGTRLTVV.

This chain links TRBV5-1 with TRBJ2-5; 8 bases map to TRBD1. From germline, CDR1 is SGHRS and CDR2 YFSETQ. The trim removed 4 bases at V and 1 base at J, leaving 12 bases unmatched. The CDR3 is 17 residues long. CDR3 sequence: CASSLTVPGQAQETQYF. CDR3 DNA: TGCGCCAGCAGCCTAACTGTGCCGGGACAGGCCCAAGAGACCCAGTACTTC.

The V gene is TRBV5-1, the J gene TRBJ2-3; tentatively, D is TRBD2 (6 bases). Germline V lookup: CDR1 SGHRS, CDR2 YFSETQ. The ends were cut back, 0 bases at V and 4 bases at J, with 15 bases in the middle. This CDR3 region has 16 residues. The CDR3 loop reads CASSLGTAWRADTQYF. The CDR3, as DNA: TGCGCCAGCAGCTTGGGCACGGCGTGGAGGGCAGATACGCAGTATTTT. Combining the CDR3 with reference TRBV5-1 and TRBJ2-3 gives the whole variable domain KAGVTQTPRYLIKTRGQQVTLSCSPISGHRSVSWYQQTPGQGLQFLFEYFSETQRNKGNFPGRFSGRQFSNSRSEMNVSTLELGDSALYLCASSLGTAWRADTQYFGPGTRLTVL.

The rearrangement links TRBV6-5 to TRBJ1-2, with D unclear. The CDR3 spans 12 residues. Trimming removed 4 bases at V and 6 bases at J, with 9 bases between. Germline V gene data show CDR1 as MNHEY and CDR2 as SVGAGI. CDR3 nucleotides: TGTGCCAGCAGTTCCTATACTGATGGCTACACCTTC. The encoded protein is CASSSYTDGYTF.